A selection of T cell receptor beta chains follows, all from one sample in a study of cytomegalovirus exposure and HLA in healthy donors. Clones were read by immunoSEQ multiplex PCR, and TCRdb kept only the in-frame ones, dropping some. The table lists around 200,000 clones, about 80% of them singletons, with 1.5% to 2% in the top ten. The specimen was PBMCs. Receptor source: a man aged 25 to 45 in good health and CMV-seronegative. CDR3s include the opening cysteine and the closing phenylalanine or tryptophan. The D gene is left open where the match is weak. For some rows the clone size is stated as once, few or many, or as a class when expanded; others skip it.

d_call | clone_size | j_call | v_call | cdr3_nt | cdr3_aa
. | . | TRBJ1-2 | TRBV28 | TGTGCCAGCAGTGAGGAGGGGACCTCTAACTATGGCTACACCTTC | CASSEEGTSNYGYTF
TRBD2 | once | TRBJ2-1 | TRBV5-1 | TGCGCCAGCAGCTTGCCCGGGACTAGAAGCGGCAATGAGCAGTTCTTC | CASSLPGTRSGNEQFF
. | . | TRBJ2-5 | TRBV7-2 | TGTGCCAGCAGCCTAATGACAATGGAGACCCAGTACTTC | CASSLMTMETQYF
TRBD2 | . | TRBJ2-3 | TRBV19 | TGTGCCAGTAGTGACACTAGCGGGAGACTAGATACGCAGTATTTT | CASSDTSGRLDTQYF
TRBD2 | . | TRBJ2-3 | TRBV7-9 | TGTGCCAGCAGCCCAGAGCGGGAGGGCCCGCAGTATTTT | CASSPEREGPQYF
TRBD1 | . | TRBJ2-7 | TRBV4-1 | TGCGCCAGCAGCCTAGGGGGCGGGCTCTCCTACGAGCAGTACTTC | CASSLGGGLSYEQYF
. | . | TRBJ1-1 | TRBV5-1 | TGCGCCAGCAGCTTGGAGGGGATTATGAACACTGAAGCTTTCTTT | CASSLEGIMNTEAFF
. | . | TRBJ2-7 | TRBV7-6 | TGTGCCAGCAGCTTGGCGGGACGGAACTACGAGCAGTACTTC | CASSLAGRNYEQYF
TRBD1 | few | TRBJ2-5 | TRBV27 | TGTGCCAGCAGTCGCTCGACAGGGTTGGAGACCCAGTACTTC | CASSRSTGLETQYF
. | . | TRBJ1-5 | TRBV6-1 | TGTGCCAGCAGGAGGGACAACGATAGCAATCAGCCCCAGCATTTT | CASRRDNDSNQPQHF
. | . | TRBJ2-2 | TRBV2 | TGTGCCAGCAGTGAATTTAGAGGCACCGGGGAGCTGTTTTTT | CASSEFRGTGELFF
TRBD1 | once | TRBJ1-5 | TRBV7-6 | TGTGCCAGCAGCACATACAGGGGTAGCAATCAGCCCCAGCATTTT | CASSTYRGSNQPQHF
TRBD2 | few | TRBJ2-7 | TRBV4-1 | TGCGCCAGCAGCCAAGGACTAGCGGGATCCTACGAGCAGTACTTC | CASSQGLAGSYEQYF
TRBD1 | . | TRBJ2-7 | TRBV20-1 | TGCAGTGCGGGACAGTTCTACGAGCAGTACTTC | CSAGQFYEQYF
TRBD1 | few | TRBJ1-4 | TRBV9 | TGTGCCAGCAGCGCGGGCCTGGACAGGGGTAATGAAAAACTGTTTTTT | CASSAGLDRGNEKLFF
. | . | TRBJ1-2 | TRBV5-6 | TGTGCCAGCAGCTTGGTGGCGGACTATGGCTATACCTTC | CASSLVADYGYTF
TRBD2 | . | TRBJ2-7 | TRBV7-2 | TGTGCCAGCAGCGCCGGACTAGCGGGAAGCGAGCAGTACTTC | CASSAGLAGSEQYF
TRBD1 | . | TRBJ1-5 | TRBV7-4 | TGTGCCAGCAGCTTAGCCCGGACAGGGTGCAATCAGCCCCAGCATTTT | CASSLARTGCNQPQHF
. | . | TRBJ1-5 | TRBV5-1 | TGCGCCAGCAGCTTGGTCGGGGGAGCTCAGCCCCAGCATTTT | CASSLVGGAQPQHF
TRBD1 | . | TRBJ2-2 | TRBV7-3 | TGTGCCAGCAGCTTTTCAGGGGGCACCGGGGAGCTGTTTTTT | CASSFSGGTGELFF
. | once | TRBJ1-1 | TRBV9 | TGTGCCAGCAGCGTAGGATTAGTAGGACAGTTAAACACTGAAGCTTTCTTT | CASSVGLVGQLNTEAFF
. | . | TRBJ2-2 | TRBV7-3 | TGTGCCAGCAGCCCCTTGGCGGCCGGGGAGCTGTTTTTT | CASSPLAAGELFF
TRBD2 | . | TRBJ2-1 | TRBV19 | TGTGCCAGTAGTGGGACTAGCGGTTCGTACAATGAGCAGTTCTTC | CASSGTSGSYNEQFF
TRBD1 | . | TRBJ1-2 | TRBV6-5 | TGTGCCAGCAGTTACTCTACAGGGGGAGGCTACACCTTC | CASSYSTGGGYTF
. | . | TRBJ2-2 | TRBV6-5 | TGTGCCAGCAGTTTCGGACAGACCGGGGAGCTGTTTTTT | CASSFGQTGELFF
TRBD1 | once | TRBJ2-5 | TRBV4-2 | TGTGCCAGCAGCCAAGGGTTAAGGACAGGGGACCAAGAGACCCAGTACTTC | CASSQGLRTGDQETQYF
. | few | TRBJ2-2 | TRBV9 | TGTGCCAGCAGCGTAGGGTCTATGGCGGCGGAGCTGTTTTTT | CASSVGSMAAELFF
TRBD2 | . | TRBJ2-2 | TRBV28 | TGTGCCAGCAGAGGACTAGCGGGGGTCTACACCGGGGAGCTGTTTTTT | CASRGLAGVYTGELFF
. | . | TRBJ2-3 | TRBV9 | TGTGCCAGCAGCGAAGAGGGTCGTACGCAGTATTTT | CASSEEGRTQYF
TRBD2 | . | TRBJ2-1 | TRBV7-9 | TGTGCCAGCAAGTGGACTAGCGGGAGTTACAATGAGCAGTTCTTC | CASKWTSGSYNEQFF
TRBD2 | . | TRBJ2-1 | TRBV6-5 | TGTGCCAGCAGTTACTCGACTAGCGGGGACAATGAGCAGTTCTTC | CASSYSTSGDNEQFF
. | . | TRBJ2-7 | TRBV5-1 | TGCGCCAGCAGCTCGACTATAGGGAGGCAGTACGAGCAGTACTTC | CASSSTIGRQYEQYF
TRBD2 | . | TRBJ2-1 | TRBV5-1 | TGCGCCAGCAGCCTCGGGACTAGCGGCTCCGCTGAGCAGTTCTTC | CASSLGTSGSAEQFF
TRBD2 | . | TRBJ2-7 | TRBV27 | TGTGCCAGCTGGACTAGCGGGGGCTCCTACGAGCAGTACTTC | CASWTSGGSYEQYF
. | . | TRBJ2-3 | TRBV5-1 | TGCGCCAGCGGTCAATCAGGGACAGATACGCAGTATTTT | CASGQSGTDTQYF
. | . | TRBJ2-7 | TRBV7-2 | TGTGCCAGCACCACCGACCTTACGGGAACCTACGAGCAGTACTTC | CASTTDLTGTYEQYF
. | . | TRBJ2-7 | TRBV4-1 | TGCGCCAGCAGCATCGGGGTATCGTACGAGCAGTACTTC | CASSIGVSYEQYF
TRBD2 | few | TRBJ2-5 | TRBV7-3 | TGTGCCAGCAGCTTAACGGGAGGGGAGTGGGAGACCCAGTACTTC | CASSLTGGEWETQYF
TRBD1 | . | TRBJ2-3 | TRBV27 | TGTGCCAGCAACCCGGGACAGGGGTCCGCCACAGATACGCAGTATTTT | CASNPGQGSATDTQYF
. | . | TRBJ2-1 | TRBV29-1 | TGCAGCGTCGCCTTGCGCCTAGCCTCCTACAATGAGCAGTTCTTC | CSVALRLASYNEQFF
TRBD1 | . | TRBJ1-3 | TRBV11-2 | TGTGCCAGCAGAAACAGGGGCGCGGCTGGAAACACCATATATTTT | CASRNRGAAGNTIYF
. | . | TRBJ1-4 | TRBV9 | TGTGCCAGCAGCGTAGTGCCGGGGGGGGATTTTGAAAAACTGTTTTTT | CASSVVPGGDFEKLFF